This T cell receptor beta chain was documented in a study of identical twins. CDR1 DFQATT and CDR2 SNEGSKA come from the germline V gene (reference sequence). This CDR3 is built from 12 residues. With 4 bases removed from V and 0 bases from J, the gap between germline ends came to 4 bases. MiXCR, run by TCRdb on the 5' RACE reads, gives a single entry per CDR3 protein. The profile shows 500,000 to 550,000 distinct CDR3 sequences, 22% of them singletons. These data also formed part of another study, on T cells expressing NK-cell markers.

The V and J genes are TRBV20-1 and TRBJ1-5; the D is unclear. The receptor comes from a young woman in good health. Sequencing was performed on CD4+ T cells sorted from blood. The CDR3 loop is CSAMFSNQPQHF. CDR3 DNA: TGCAGTGCTATGTTTAGCAATCAGCCCCAGCATTTT.